Included here is one TCR beta chain sequence, with context. Its antigen remains unidentified. This specimen belongs to a study of cytomegalovirus exposure and HLA in healthy donors. Researchers ran the PCR with 60 Vbeta and 13 Jbeta primers. The protocol was immunoSEQ multiplex PCR, while the TCRdb copy is restricted to in-frame clones and leaves out a portion. This table holds roughly 140,000 clones, around 77% found once. Study-level results: Equally common other TCR beta chains were less clonally expanded than HLA-associated ones, a later analysis found. A later analysis reported that several of the most significant clusters appeared to be linked to common viral pathogens, among them Epstein-Barr virus. An analysis that was carried out later associated 16,951 TCR beta sequences with HLA alleles at 0.05 false discovery rate.

V gave up 3 bases and J gave up 0 bases, with 7 bases separating them. The CDR3 sequence is 13 residues long. Germline V CDR1 and CDR2: SQVTM, ANQGSEA. The receptor comes from a woman aged 45-60 years in good health and CMV-seronegative. The sequenced material came from PBMCs. The chain is built from TRBV29-1 and TRBJ2-3, with D maybe TRBD1 (6 bases). The CDR3 loop reads CSVERGSTDTQYF. In DNA, the CDR3 is TGCAGCGTTGAGAGGGGGAGCACAGATACGCAGTATTTT.